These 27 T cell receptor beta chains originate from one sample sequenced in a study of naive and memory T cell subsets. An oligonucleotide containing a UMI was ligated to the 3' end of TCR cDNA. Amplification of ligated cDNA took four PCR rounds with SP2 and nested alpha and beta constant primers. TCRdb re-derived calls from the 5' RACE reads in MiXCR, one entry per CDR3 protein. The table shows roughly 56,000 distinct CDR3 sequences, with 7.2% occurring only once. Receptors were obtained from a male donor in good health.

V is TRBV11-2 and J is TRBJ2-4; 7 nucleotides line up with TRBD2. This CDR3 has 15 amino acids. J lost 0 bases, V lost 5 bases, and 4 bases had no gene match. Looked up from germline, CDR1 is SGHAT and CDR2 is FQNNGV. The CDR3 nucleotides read TGTGCCAGCAGCGGTAGCGGGCTAGCCAAAAACATTCAGTACTTC. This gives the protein CASSGSGLAKNIQYF.

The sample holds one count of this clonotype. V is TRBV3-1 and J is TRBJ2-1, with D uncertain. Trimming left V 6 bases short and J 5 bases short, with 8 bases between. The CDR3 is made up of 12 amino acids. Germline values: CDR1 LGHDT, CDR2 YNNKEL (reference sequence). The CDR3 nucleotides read TGTGCCAGCAGTAAGATCCACAATGAGCAGTTCTTC. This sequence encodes CASSKIHNEQFF.

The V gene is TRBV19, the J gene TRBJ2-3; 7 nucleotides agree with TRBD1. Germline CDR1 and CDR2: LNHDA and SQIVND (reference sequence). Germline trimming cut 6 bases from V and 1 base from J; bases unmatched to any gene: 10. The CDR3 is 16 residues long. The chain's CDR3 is CASRIHRGDGTDTQYF. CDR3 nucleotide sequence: TGTGCCAGTAGAATTCACAGGGGAGATGGCACAGATACGCAGTATTTT.

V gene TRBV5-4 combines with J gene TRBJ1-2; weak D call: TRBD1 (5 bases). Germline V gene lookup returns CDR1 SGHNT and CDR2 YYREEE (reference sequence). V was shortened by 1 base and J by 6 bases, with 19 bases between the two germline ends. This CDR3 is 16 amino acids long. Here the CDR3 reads CASSLYRSNGANGYTF. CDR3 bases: TGTGCCAGCAGCTTGTATCGGTCCAACGGGGCCAATGGCTACACCTTC.

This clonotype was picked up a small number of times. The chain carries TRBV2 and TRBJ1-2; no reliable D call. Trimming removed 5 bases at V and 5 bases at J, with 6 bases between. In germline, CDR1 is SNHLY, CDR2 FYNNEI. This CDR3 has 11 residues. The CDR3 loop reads CASSPDYGYTF. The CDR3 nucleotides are TGTGCCAGCAGTCCCGATTATGGCTACACCTTC. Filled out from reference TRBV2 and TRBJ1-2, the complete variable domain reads EPEVTQTPSHQVTQMGQEVILRCVPISNHLYFYWYRQILGQKVEFLVSFYNNEISEKSEIFDDQFSVERPDGSNFTLKIRSTKLEDSAMYFCASSPDYGYTFGSGTRLTVV.

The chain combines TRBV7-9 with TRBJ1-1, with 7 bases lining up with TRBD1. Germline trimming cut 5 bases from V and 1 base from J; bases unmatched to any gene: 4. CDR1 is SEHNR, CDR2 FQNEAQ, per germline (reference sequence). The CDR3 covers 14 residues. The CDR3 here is CASSTGTANTEAFF. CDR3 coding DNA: TGTGCCAGCAGCACAGGGACAGCGAACACTGAAGCTTTCTTT.

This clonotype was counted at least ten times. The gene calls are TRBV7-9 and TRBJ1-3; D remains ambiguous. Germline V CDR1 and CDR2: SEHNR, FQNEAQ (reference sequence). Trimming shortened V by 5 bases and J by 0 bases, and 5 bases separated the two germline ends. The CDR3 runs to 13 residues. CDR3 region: CASSASSGNTIYF. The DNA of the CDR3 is TGTGCCAGCAGCGCGAGCTCTGGAAACACCATATATTTT.

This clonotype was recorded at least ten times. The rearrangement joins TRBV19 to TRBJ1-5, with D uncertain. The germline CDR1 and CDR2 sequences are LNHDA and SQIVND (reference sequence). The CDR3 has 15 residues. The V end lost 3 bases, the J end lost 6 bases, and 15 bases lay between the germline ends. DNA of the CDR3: TGTGCCAGTAGTATCGTCCGGGTAGTTGGTCAGCCCCAGCATTTT. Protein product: CASSIVRVVGQPQHF.

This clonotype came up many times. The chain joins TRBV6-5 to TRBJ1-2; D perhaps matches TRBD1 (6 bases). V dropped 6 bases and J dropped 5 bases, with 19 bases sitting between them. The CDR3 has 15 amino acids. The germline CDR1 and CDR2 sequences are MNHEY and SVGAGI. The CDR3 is CASSPAGAPGYGYTF. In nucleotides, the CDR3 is TGTGCCAGCAGCCCCGCGGGGGCTCCCGGGTATGGCTACACCTTC.

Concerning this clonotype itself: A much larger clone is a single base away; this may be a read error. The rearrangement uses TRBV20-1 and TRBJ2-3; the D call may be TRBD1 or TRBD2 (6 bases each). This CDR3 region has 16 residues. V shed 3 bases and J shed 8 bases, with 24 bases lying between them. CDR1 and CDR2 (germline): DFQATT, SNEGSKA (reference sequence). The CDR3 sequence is CSASDPQWGADGTQYF. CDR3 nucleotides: TGCAGTGCTAGTGATCCTCAGTGGGGGGCCGATGGTACGCAGTATTTT.

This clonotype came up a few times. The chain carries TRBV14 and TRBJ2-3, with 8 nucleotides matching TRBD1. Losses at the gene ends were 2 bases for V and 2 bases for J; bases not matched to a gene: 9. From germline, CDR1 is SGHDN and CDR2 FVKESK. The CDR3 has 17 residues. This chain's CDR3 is CASSQRRTGLSTDTQYF. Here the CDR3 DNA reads TGTGCCAGCAGCCAAAGGCGGACAGGGCTCTCCACAGATACGCAGTATTTT.

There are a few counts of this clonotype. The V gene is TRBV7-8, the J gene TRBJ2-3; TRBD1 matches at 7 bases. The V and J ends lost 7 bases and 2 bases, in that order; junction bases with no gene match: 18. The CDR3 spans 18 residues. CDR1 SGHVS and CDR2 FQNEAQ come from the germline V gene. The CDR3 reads CASIKHLARGRVTDTQYF. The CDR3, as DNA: TGTGCCAGCATCAAACACCTGGCAAGGGGGCGGGTCACAGATACGCAGTATTTT.

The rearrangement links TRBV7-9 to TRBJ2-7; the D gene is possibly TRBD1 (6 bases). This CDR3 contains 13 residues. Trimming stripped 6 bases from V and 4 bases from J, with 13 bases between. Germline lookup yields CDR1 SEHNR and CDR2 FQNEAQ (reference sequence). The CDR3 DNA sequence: TGTGCCAGCAGTTTCGGACAGATATACGAGCAGTACTTC. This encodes CASSFGQIYEQYF.

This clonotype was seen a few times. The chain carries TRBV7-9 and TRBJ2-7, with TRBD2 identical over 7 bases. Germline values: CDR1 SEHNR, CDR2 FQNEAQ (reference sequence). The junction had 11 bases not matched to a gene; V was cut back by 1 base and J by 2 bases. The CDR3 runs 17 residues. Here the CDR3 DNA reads TGTGCCAGCAGCTTAGGGCTAGCGGAAAATCCTCCCTACGAGCAGTACTTC. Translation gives CASSLGLAENPPYEQYF.

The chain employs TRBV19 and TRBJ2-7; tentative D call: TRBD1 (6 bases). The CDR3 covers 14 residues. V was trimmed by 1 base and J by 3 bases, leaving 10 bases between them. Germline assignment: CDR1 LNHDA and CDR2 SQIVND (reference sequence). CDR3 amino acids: CASSIGGRGYEQYF. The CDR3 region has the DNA TGTGCCAGTAGTATAGGAGGCAGGGGCTACGAGCAGTACTTC.

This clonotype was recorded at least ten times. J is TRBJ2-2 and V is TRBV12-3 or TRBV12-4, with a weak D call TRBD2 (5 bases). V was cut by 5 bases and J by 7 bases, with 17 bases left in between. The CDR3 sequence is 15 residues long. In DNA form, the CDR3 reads TGTGCCAGCAGTAGCGTAGAGGGAGCGTTCGGGGAGCTGTTTTTT. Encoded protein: CASSSVEGAFGELFF.

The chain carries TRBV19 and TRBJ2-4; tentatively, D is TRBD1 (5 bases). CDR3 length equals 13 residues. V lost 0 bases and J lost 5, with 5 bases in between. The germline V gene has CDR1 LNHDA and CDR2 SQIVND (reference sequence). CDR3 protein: CASSIDRENIQYF. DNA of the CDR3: TGTGCCAGTAGTATAGACAGGGAAAACATTCAGTACTTC.

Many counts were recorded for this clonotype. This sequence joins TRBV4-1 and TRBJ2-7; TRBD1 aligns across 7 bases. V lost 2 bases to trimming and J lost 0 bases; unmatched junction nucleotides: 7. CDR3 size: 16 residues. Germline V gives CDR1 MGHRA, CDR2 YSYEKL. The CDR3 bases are TGCGCCAGCAGCCAAACCCTGGACAGGAGCTCCTACGAGCAGTACTTC. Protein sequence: CASSQTLDRSSYEQYF.

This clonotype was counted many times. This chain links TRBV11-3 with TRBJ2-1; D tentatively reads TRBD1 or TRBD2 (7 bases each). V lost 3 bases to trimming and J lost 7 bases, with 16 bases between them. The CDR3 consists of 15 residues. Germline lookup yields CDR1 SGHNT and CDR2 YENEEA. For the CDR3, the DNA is TGTGCCAGCAGCTTTGATTACAGGGGAGGGAATGAGCAGTTCTTC. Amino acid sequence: CASSFDYRGGNEQFF.

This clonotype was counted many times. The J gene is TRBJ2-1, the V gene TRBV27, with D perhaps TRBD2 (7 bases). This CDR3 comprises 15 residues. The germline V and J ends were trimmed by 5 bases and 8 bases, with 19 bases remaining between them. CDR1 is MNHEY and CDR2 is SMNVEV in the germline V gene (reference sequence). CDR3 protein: CASSRGLPRGDEQFF. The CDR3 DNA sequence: TGTGCCAGCAGTAGGGGACTACCCAGGGGCGATGAGCAGTTCTTC.

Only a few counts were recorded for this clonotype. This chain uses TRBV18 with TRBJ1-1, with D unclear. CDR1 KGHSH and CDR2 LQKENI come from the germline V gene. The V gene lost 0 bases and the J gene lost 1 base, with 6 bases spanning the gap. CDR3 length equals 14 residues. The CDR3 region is CASSPPVANTEAFF. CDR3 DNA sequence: TGTGCCAGCTCACCACCCGTGGCGAACACTGAAGCTTTCTTT. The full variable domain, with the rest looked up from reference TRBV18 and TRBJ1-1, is NAGVMQNPRHLVRRRGQEARLRCSPMKGHSHVYWYRQLPEEGLKFMVYLQKENIIDESGMPKERFSAEFPKEGPSILRIQQVVRGDSAAYFCASSPPVANTEAFFGQGTRLTVV.

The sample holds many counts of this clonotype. CDR3 bases: TGCAGCGCCGCCGGGACATCAAGCACAGATACGCAGTATTTT. This encodes CSAAGTSSTDTQYF. The gene calls are TRBV29-1 and TRBJ2-3; a weak D match, TRBD1 (6 bases). V gave up 7 bases and J gave up 0 bases, with 14 bases separating them. Germline CDR1 SQVTM, CDR2 ANQGSEA. The CDR3 length is 14 residues.

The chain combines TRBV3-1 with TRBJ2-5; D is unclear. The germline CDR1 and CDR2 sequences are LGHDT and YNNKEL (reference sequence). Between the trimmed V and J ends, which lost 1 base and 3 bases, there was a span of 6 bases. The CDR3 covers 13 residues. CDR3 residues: CASSQVSEETQYF. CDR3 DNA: TGTGCCAGCAGCCAAGTGTCAGAAGAGACCCAGTACTTC.

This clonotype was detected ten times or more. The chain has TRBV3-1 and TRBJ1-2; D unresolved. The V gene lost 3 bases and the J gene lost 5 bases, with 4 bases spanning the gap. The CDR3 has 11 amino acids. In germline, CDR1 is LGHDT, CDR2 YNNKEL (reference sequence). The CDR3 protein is CASSQGYGYTF. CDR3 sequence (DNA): TGTGCCAGCAGCCAGGGGTATGGCTACACCTTC.

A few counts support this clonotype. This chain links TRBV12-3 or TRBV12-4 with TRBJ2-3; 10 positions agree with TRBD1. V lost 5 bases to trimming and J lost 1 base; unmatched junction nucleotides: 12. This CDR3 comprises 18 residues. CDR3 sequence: CASSLGGTGAKGTDTQYF. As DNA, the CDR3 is TGTGCCAGCAGTCTGGGAGGGACAGGGGCAAAGGGCACAGATACGCAGTATTTT.

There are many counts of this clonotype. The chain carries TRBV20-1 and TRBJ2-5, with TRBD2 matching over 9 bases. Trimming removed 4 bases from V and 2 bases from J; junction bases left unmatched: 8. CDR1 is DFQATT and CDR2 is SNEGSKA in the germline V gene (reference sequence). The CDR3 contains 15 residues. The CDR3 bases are TGCAGTGCTACGAGGAGCGGGGGGTTTCAAGAGACCCAGTACTTC. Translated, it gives CSATRSGGFQETQYF.

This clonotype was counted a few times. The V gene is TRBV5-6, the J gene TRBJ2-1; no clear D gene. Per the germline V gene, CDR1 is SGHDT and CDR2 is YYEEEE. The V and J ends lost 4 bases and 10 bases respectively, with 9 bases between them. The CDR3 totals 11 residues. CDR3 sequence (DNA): TGTGCCAGCAGCGAGCAGCTGGAGCAGTTCTTC. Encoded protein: CASSEQLEQFF. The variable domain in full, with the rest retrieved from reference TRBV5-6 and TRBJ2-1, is DAGVTQSPTHLIKTRGQQVTLRCSPKSGHDTVSWYQQALGQGPQFIFQYYEEEERQRGNFPDRFSGHQFPNYSSELNVNALLLGDSALYLCASSEQLEQFFGPGTRLTVL.